This T cell receptor (beta chain) was identified during a study of T cells in Graves' hyperthyroidism and ophthalmopathy. As regards this clonotype: The junction differs from germline at one of its ends, possibly a read error.

This CDR3 is 15 amino acids long. The TCR beta CDR3 regions underwent amplification using RNA transcripts as the source. Researchers ran a first-round RT-PCR on the TCR CDR3 using the HTBI primer set. TCRdb re-derived calls from the multiplex PCR reads in MiXCR, one entry per CDR3 protein. The repertoire consists of around 600,000 distinct CDR3 sequences, with about 14% occurring once and the leading ten covering roughly an eighth. The sequenced sample was blood. The chain couples TRBV12-3 or TRBV12-4 to TRBJ1-1; D unclear. The clonotype was recovered from a woman aged 45-65 years with Graves' ophthalmopathy. This CDR3 is CASSLRQRMNTEALF. The CDR3 DNA reads TGTGCCAGCAGTTTAAGGCAGAGGATGAACACTGAAGCTCTCTTT.